This is a list of T cell receptor beta chains from one sample in a study of OX40 agonist ivuxolimab in advanced cancers. TCRdb's copy holds only in-frame clones and misses some; the assay was immunoSEQ multiplex PCR. The sample shows around 66,000 clones, roughly four fifths of them seen only once. Sequenced here: CD4+ or CD8+ T cells sorted from blood, sampled in a trial of the OX40 agonist ivuxolimab. The receptors stem from an adult with an advanced solid tumor such as melanoma, head and neck, liver or kidney cancer. The CDR3 runs from the conserved cysteine through the conserved F or W. Each record gives: J gene, V gene, D gene, CDR3 protein. The D gene is left open where the match is weak.

TRBJ2-3	TRBV5-1	TRBD1	CASSLEQGSTDTQYF
TRBJ2-1	TRBV19	-	CATGTRYNEQFF
TRBJ2-6	TRBV7-9	-	CASSPVGTGANVLTF
TRBJ2-6	TRBV6-4	-	CASSERDGSSGANVLTF
TRBJ1-2	TRBV5-5	-	CASSFRGNYGYTF
TRBJ1-2	TRBV7-9	-	CASSSLLGSNYGYTF
TRBJ1-1	TRBV2	-	CASSDQGTGITEAFF
TRBJ2-2	TRBV5-6	-	CASSPRTGANTGELFF
TRBJ2-6	TRBV5-1	-	CASSSLPHSGANVLTF
TRBJ1-1	TRBV6-4	TRBD1	CASRPGQTNTEAFF
TRBJ1-5	TRBV5-8	-	CASSSRGYSNQPQHF
TRBJ2-1	TRBV5-1	TRBD1	CASSLGDSHEQFF
TRBJ1-5	TRBV7-9	TRBD1	CASRGQPNQPQHF
TRBJ1-3	TRBV2	-	CASTGDISGNTIYF
TRBJ1-1	TRBV23-1	-	CASGKGRGGRNTEAFF
TRBJ1-2	TRBV2	-	CASRVLANYGYTF
TRBJ1-3	TRBV18	-	CASSPIPKGRISGNTIYF
TRBJ1-6	TRBV25-1	-	CASSLGGNSPLHF
TRBJ1-6	TRBV2	TRBD1	CASEPGQGLPLHF
TRBJ1-6	TRBV28	-	CASSPRQSSYNSPLHF
TRBJ1-2	TRBV29-1	-	CSVDVGAGYGYTF
TRBJ1-2	TRBV6-5	-	CASSYSGAYGYTF
TRBJ1-1	TRBV18	-	CASSPLPQGPNAEAFF
TRBJ1-2	TRBV4-2	-	CASSQDRLVGGLVDYGYTF
TRBJ1-2	TRBV7-2	TRBD1	CASSQNGQGLSGYTF
TRBJ2-2	TRBV19	TRBD1	CASSLGTGFSGELFF
TRBJ1-1	TRBV12-2	-	CASRAGPRNTEAFF
TRBJ2-5	TRBV19	TRBD2	CASSVLLAGGQETQYF
TRBJ1-1	TRBV5-4	-	CASSLARGGRADTEAFF
TRBJ2-3	TRBV7-9	-	CASSLRRLTEDTQYF
TRBJ1-2	TRBV28	TRBD1	CASSIGQAAYGYTF
TRBJ1-1	TRBV6-6	-	CASTDGTPMNTEAFF